Each of the 9 T cell receptor beta chains below was sequenced from the same sample in a study of patients and donors after allogeneic stem cell transplantation. TCRdb reprocessed the RT-PCR reads via MiXCR and lists one record per CDR3 protein. The data contain 150,000 to 250,000 distinct CDR3 sequences, 40% to 45% of them singletons. Material: blood, either unsorted or a sorted T cell fraction (not recorded which). The receptors were sampled from a human donor who was either an allogeneic HSCT recipient or a stem cell or donor lymphocyte infusion donor (not recorded which). It is not recorded whose cells these are; they may come from a transplant donor.

This chain links TRBV7-9 with TRBJ1-2; D remains ambiguous. Germline CDR1 is SEHNR and CDR2 is FQNEAQ (reference sequence). V lost 5 bases and J lost 5, with 9 bases in between. The CDR3 consists of 12 residues. CDR3 sequence: CASSHWGYGYTF. The CDR3 DNA reads as TGTGCCAGCAGCCACTGGGGTTATGGCTACACCTTC. Full variable domain (missing parts from reference TRBV7-9 and TRBJ1-2): DTGVSQNPRHKITKRGQNVTFRCDPISEHNRLYWYRQTLGQGPEFLTYFQNEAQLEKSRLLSDRFSAERPKGSFSTLEIQRTEQGDSAMYLCASSHWGYGYTFGSGTRLTVV.

The chain carries TRBV6-2 or TRBV6-3 and TRBJ2-1; unclear D gene. Trimming shortened V by 5 bases and J by 0 bases, and 14 bases separated the two germline ends. This CDR3 spans 16 amino acids. The germline gives CDR1 MNHEY, CDR2 SVGEGT. DNA of the CDR3: TGTGCCAGCAGTCGCCAGACTCCTAGCTCCTACAATGAGCAGTTCTTC. Amino acid sequence: CASSRQTPSSYNEQFF.

This clonotype was counted only a few times. The chain combines TRBV7-2 with TRBJ1-5, with D unresolved. V lost 5 bases to trimming and J lost 2 bases, with 10 bases between them. Germline V gives CDR1 SGHTA, CDR2 FQGNSA. CDR3 length: 14 residues. In nucleotides, the CDR3 is TGTGCCAGCAGCGCGCTTGGGGGCAATCAGCCCCAGCATTTT. Amino acid sequence: CASSALGGNQPQHF.

The rearrangement joins TRBV4-1 to TRBJ2-7, with 7 bases fitting TRBD2. CDR3 length equals 14 residues. The J segment lost 4 bases and the V segment lost 4 bases, leaving 7 bases of the junction unmatched. CDR1 is MGHRA and CDR2 is YSYEKL in the germline V gene. In DNA, the CDR3 is TGCGCCAGCAGCCTATCCGGGACTACGTACGAGCAGTACTTC. It translates to CASSLSGTTYEQYF.

The V call is TRBV28, the J call TRBJ2-1, with TRBD2 identical over 8 bases. This CDR3 has 12 residues. The J segment lost 10 bases and the V segment lost 7 bases, leaving 6 bases of the junction unmatched. The germline V gene encodes CDR1 MDHEN and CDR2 SYDVKM. The CDR3 nucleotides are TGTGCCAGCAATAGCGGGGCCAGGGAGCAGTTCTTC. Its protein is CASNSGAREQFF.

The V gene is TRBV6-5, the J gene TRBJ1-3; 9 bases match TRBD1. V was clipped by 8 bases and J by 0 bases; unmatched bases: 5. The V gene's germline CDR1 is MNHEY and CDR2 SVGAGI. This CDR3 comprises 15 residues. CDR3 sequence: CASGDRARSGNTIYF. The CDR3 DNA sequence: TGTGCCAGCGGGGACAGGGCCCGCTCTGGAAACACCATATATTTT.

This chain connects TRBV28 to TRBJ1-2; 7 positions match TRBD1. Trimming cost V 3 bases and J 6 bases; bases outside gene matches: 10. The CDR3 has 15 amino acids. From germline, CDR1 is MDHEN and CDR2 SYDVKM. In DNA form, the CDR3 reads TGTGCCAGCAGTTTTCTTTTCCGGACAGGAAATGGCTACACCTTC. Amino acids: CASSFLFRTGNGYTF.

In its sample, this clonotype was seen a few times. The chain joins TRBV18 to TRBJ1-2; the match to TRBD1 covers 7 bases. This CDR3 has 14 residues. V shed 2 bases and J 4 bases; nucleotides not matched to a gene: 4. The germline V gene has CDR1 KGHSH and CDR2 LQKENI. The CDR3 protein is CASSPTGDSYGYTF. The CDR3 nucleotides are TGTGCCAGCTCACCAACAGGGGATTCCTATGGCTACACCTTC.

This clonotype occurred a few times. The chain carries TRBV29-1 and TRBJ1-1; D uncertain. The CDR3 spans 14 residues. Trimming removed 0 bases at V and 5 bases at J, with 13 bases between. Germline V gene lookup returns CDR1 SQVTM and CDR2 ANQGSEA. This chain's CDR3 is CSVEEGRLRTEAFF. The CDR3 DNA is TGCAGCGTTGAAGAAGGGAGGTTGAGGACTGAAGCTTTCTTT.